This is a list of T cell receptor beta chains from one sample in a study of T-cell memory formation after mild COVID-19. In TCRdb, the 5' RACE reads were re-called with MiXCR into one record per CDR3 protein. The sample has about half a million distinct CDR3 sequences; around a sixth are singletons. Sequenced material: PBMCs or a T cell subset sorted from them (not recorded which). These TCRs come from an adult woman who had mild COVID-19 (a few samples of this study predate the infection). Cell type and time point are not known. Each CDR3 is given with its conserved first and last residue. The order of the fields is D gene, V gene, J gene, clone size, CDR3 protein, CDR3 DNA. The D gene is left open where the match is weak. A clone size is listed for some rows: how often the clone was seen (once, few, many), or a class if it is expanded.

d_gene: NA; v_gene: TRBV6-6; j_gene: TRBJ1-6; abundance: NA; CDR3aa: CASRLTAEGSPLHF; CDR3nt: TGTGCCAGCAGATTGACGGCTGAAGGTTCACCCCTCCACTTT
d_gene: NA; v_gene: TRBV7-8; j_gene: TRBJ1-5; abundance: once; CDR3aa: CASSLAVGGNQPQHF; CDR3nt: TGTGCCAGCAGCTTAGCAGTCGGGGGCAATCAGCCCCAGCATTTT
d_gene: TRBD1; v_gene: TRBV29-1; j_gene: TRBJ2-1; abundance: few; CDR3aa: CSVEGQPQGNEQFF; CDR3nt: TGCAGCGTTGAGGGCCAACCACAGGGGAATGAGCAGTTCTTC
d_gene: TRBD1; v_gene: TRBV12-3/TRBV12-4; j_gene: TRBJ1-2; abundance: NA; CDR3aa: CASTEQGANYGYTF; CDR3nt: TGTGCCAGCACCGAACAGGGGGCGAACTATGGCTACACCTTC
d_gene: TRBD1; v_gene: TRBV5-5; j_gene: TRBJ1-1; abundance: NA; CDR3aa: CASSSGNRGMAEAFF; CDR3nt: TGTGCCAGCAGCTCGGGCAACAGGGGGATGGCTGAAGCTTTCTTT
d_gene: TRBD2; v_gene: TRBV15; j_gene: TRBJ2-3; abundance: NA; CDR3aa: CATSRALLLAGDTDTQYF; CDR3nt: TGTGCCACCAGCAGAGCACTCTTACTAGCGGGAGACACAGATACGCAGTATTTT
d_gene: NA; v_gene: TRBV30; j_gene: TRBJ1-6; abundance: few; CDR3aa: CAWSVITGDNSPLHF; CDR3nt: TGTGCCTGGAGTGTAATCACCGGGGATAATTCACCCCTCCACTTT
d_gene: NA; v_gene: TRBV2; j_gene: TRBJ2-2; abundance: NA; CDR3aa: CARKEQLKGLGTTGELFF; CDR3nt: TGTGCCAGAAAGGAACAACTGAAGGGGTTGGGAACGACCGGGGAGCTGTTTTTT
d_gene: NA; v_gene: TRBV4-1; j_gene: TRBJ2-7; abundance: few; CDR3aa: CASSPRERLSYEQYF; CDR3nt: TGCGCCAGCAGCCCTCGAGAGCGGCTGTCCTACGAGCAGTACTTC
d_gene: NA; v_gene: TRBV18; j_gene: TRBJ1-4; abundance: NA; CDR3aa: CASSPRGAPDEKLFF; CDR3nt: TGTGCCAGCTCACCACGAGGGGCGCCCGATGAAAAACTGTTTTTT
d_gene: NA; v_gene: TRBV12-3/TRBV12-4; j_gene: TRBJ2-7; abundance: NA; CDR3aa: CASSETVAYEQYF; CDR3nt: TGTGCCAGCAGTGAGACCGTCGCCTACGAGCAGTACTTC
d_gene: TRBD1; v_gene: TRBV7-2; j_gene: TRBJ1-1; abundance: few; CDR3aa: CASSTRTGEGEAFF; CDR3nt: TGTGCCAGCAGCACCCGGACAGGGGAAGGTGAAGCTTTCTTT
d_gene: TRBD1; v_gene: TRBV12-3/TRBV12-4; j_gene: TRBJ1-1; abundance: many; CDR3aa: CASSKDRANTEAFF; CDR3nt: TGTGCCAGCAGCAAAGACAGGGCGAACACTGAAGCTTTCTTT
d_gene: TRBD1; v_gene: TRBV4-3; j_gene: TRBJ1-1; abundance: NA; CDR3aa: CASSGTGGGTEAFF; CDR3nt: TGCGCCAGCAGCGGGACAGGGGGGGGCACTGAAGCTTTCTTT
d_gene: TRBD1; v_gene: TRBV12-3/TRBV12-4; j_gene: TRBJ1-2; abundance: NA; CDR3aa: CASRVAGTGGYTF; CDR3nt: TGTGCCAGCAGAGTCGCCGGGACAGGGGGCTACACCTTC
d_gene: NA; v_gene: TRBV3-1; j_gene: TRBJ1-1; abundance: NA; CDR3aa: CASSLPSGGTEAFF; CDR3nt: TGTGCCAGCAGCCTCCCGAGCGGCGGGACTGAGGCTTTCTTT
d_gene: NA; v_gene: TRBV7-9; j_gene: TRBJ1-2; abundance: NA; CDR3aa: CASSGYTF; CDR3nt: TGTGCCAGCAGCGGCTACACCTTC
d_gene: TRBD1; v_gene: TRBV7-2; j_gene: TRBJ1-6; abundance: many; CDR3aa: CASSSSGTGNSPLHF; CDR3nt: TGTGCCAGCAGCTCCTCCGGGACAGGCAATTCACCCCTCCACTTT
d_gene: NA; v_gene: TRBV5-1; j_gene: TRBJ1-2; abundance: few; CDR3aa: CASSLGRGGGYTF; CDR3nt: TGCGCCAGCAGCTTGGGGAGGGGCGGCGGCTACACCTTC
d_gene: TRBD2; v_gene: TRBV12-3/TRBV12-4; j_gene: TRBJ2-3; abundance: many; CDR3aa: CASSFVSGVTDTQYF; CDR3nt: TGTGCCAGCAGTTTCGTTAGCGGGGTGACAGATACGCAGTATTTT
d_gene: TRBD2; v_gene: TRBV9; j_gene: TRBJ2-3; abundance: NA; CDR3aa: CASSVEALAGGADTQYF; CDR3nt: TGTGCCAGCAGCGTAGAAGCACTAGCGGGAGGGGCAGATACGCAGTATTTT
d_gene: TRBD2; v_gene: TRBV7-6; j_gene: TRBJ2-3; abundance: many; CDR3aa: CASSLGPSGNTDTQYF; CDR3nt: TGTGCCAGCAGCTTAGGACCTAGCGGAAACACAGATACGCAGTATTTT
d_gene: NA; v_gene: TRBV11-2; j_gene: TRBJ2-1; abundance: few; CDR3aa: CASSATVPFF; CDR3nt: TGTGCCAGCAGCGCGACAGTGCCGTTCTTC
d_gene: NA; v_gene: TRBV29-1; j_gene: TRBJ2-5; abundance: few; CDR3aa: CSVGERSRRETQYF; CDR3nt: TGCAGCGTAGGCGAAAGAAGCAGGCGGGAGACCCAGTACTTC
d_gene: TRBD2; v_gene: TRBV20-1; j_gene: TRBJ2-7; abundance: few; CDR3aa: CSAGTSGYEQYF; CDR3nt: TGCAGTGCCGGGACTAGCGGCTACGAGCAGTACTTC
d_gene: NA; v_gene: TRBV7-2; j_gene: TRBJ1-6; abundance: NA; CDR3aa: CASSLVLRATDSPLHF; CDR3nt: TGTGCCAGCAGCTTAGTCCTCAGGGCCACGGATTCACCCCTCCACTTT
d_gene: NA; v_gene: TRBV3-1; j_gene: TRBJ2-7; abundance: NA; CDR3aa: CASSQSGFNEQYF; CDR3nt: TGTGCCAGCAGCCAGTCAGGTTTCAACGAGCAGTACTTC
d_gene: TRBD2; v_gene: TRBV7-2; j_gene: TRBJ2-3; abundance: few; CDR3aa: CASSPHIPGLALSRPDTQYF; CDR3nt: TGTGCCAGCAGCCCGCACATTCCGGGACTAGCCCTCTCGCGCCCAGATACGCAGTATTTT
d_gene: NA; v_gene: TRBV4-1; j_gene: TRBJ1-2; abundance: few; CDR3aa: CASSLPGEGGYGYTF; CDR3nt: TGCGCCAGCAGCCTGCCAGGCGAGGGGGGCTATGGCTACACCTTC